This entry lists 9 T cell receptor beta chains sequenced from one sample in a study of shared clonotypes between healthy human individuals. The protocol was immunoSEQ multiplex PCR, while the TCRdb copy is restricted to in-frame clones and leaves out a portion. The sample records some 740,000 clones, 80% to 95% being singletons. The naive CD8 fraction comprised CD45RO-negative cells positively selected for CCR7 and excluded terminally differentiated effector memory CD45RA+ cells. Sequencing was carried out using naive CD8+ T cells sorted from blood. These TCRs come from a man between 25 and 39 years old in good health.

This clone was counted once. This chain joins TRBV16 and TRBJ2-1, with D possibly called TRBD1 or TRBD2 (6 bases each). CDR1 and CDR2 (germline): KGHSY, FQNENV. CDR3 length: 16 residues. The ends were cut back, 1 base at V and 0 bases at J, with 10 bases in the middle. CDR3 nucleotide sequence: TGTGCCAGCAGCCAATGGGGGGCTAGCTCCTACAATGAGCAGTTCTTC. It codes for CASSQWGASSYNEQFF.

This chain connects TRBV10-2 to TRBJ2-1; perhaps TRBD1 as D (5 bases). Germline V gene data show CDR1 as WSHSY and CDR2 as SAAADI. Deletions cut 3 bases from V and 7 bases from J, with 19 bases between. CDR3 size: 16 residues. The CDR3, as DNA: TGCGCCAGCAGTGAAAGGGGCTGGTCGCTGGGGAATGAGCAGTTCTTC. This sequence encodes CASSERGWSLGNEQFF.

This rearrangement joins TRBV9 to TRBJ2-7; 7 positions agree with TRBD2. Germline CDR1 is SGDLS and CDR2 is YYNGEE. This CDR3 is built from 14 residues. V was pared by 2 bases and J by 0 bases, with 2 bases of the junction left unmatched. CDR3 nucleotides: TGTGCCAGCAGCGTGCTAGCGGACTCCTACGAGCAGTACTTC. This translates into CASSVLADSYEQYF.

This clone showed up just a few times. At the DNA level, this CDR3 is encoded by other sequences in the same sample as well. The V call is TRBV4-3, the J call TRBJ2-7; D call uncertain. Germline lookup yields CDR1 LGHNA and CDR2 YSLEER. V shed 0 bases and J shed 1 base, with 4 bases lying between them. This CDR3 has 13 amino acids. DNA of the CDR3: TGCGCCAGCAGCCAAGAGAGATCCTACGAGCAGTACTTC. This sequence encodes CASSQERSYEQYF.

The chain's CDR3 is CASSQGGTGSYEQYF. As DNA, the CDR3 is TGCGCCAGCAGCCAAGGTGGGACAGGTTCCTACGAGCAGTACTTC. The chain employs TRBV4-1 and TRBJ2-7; TRBD1 agrees at 8 bases. V lost 1 base to trimming and J lost 1 base; unmatched junction nucleotides: 3. The CDR3 runs to 15 residues. CDR1 MGHRA and CDR2 YSYEKL come from the germline V gene.

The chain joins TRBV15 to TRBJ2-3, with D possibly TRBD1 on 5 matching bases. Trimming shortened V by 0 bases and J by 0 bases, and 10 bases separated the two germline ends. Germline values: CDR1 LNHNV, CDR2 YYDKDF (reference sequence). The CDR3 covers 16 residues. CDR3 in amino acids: CATSRDRVVSTDTQYF. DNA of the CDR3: TGTGCCACCAGCAGAGACAGGGTGGTTAGCACAGATACGCAGTATTTT.

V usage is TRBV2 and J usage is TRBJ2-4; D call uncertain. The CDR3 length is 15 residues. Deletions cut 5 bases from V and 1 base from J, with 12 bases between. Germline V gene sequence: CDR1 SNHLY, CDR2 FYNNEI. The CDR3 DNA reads TGTGCCAGCAGTTACTCGACTGGGGCCAAAAACATTCAGTACTTC. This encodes CASSYSTGAKNIQYF.

The DNA of the CDR3 is TGTGCCAGTAGTATAGGACTAGCGGGAAGCACAGATACGCAGTATTTT. This codes for CASSIGLAGSTDTQYF. The chain links TRBV19 to TRBJ2-3, with 11 nucleotides matching TRBD2. From germline, CDR1 is LNHDA and CDR2 SQIVND (reference sequence). The CDR3 runs to 16 residues. Trimming cost V 1 base and J 0 bases; bases outside gene matches: 0.

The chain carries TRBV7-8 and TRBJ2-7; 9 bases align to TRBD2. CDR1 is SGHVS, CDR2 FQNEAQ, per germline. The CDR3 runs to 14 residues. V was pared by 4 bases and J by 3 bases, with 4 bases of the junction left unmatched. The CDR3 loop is CASSSASGIYEQYF. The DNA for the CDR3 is TGTGCCAGCAGCTCTGCTAGCGGGATCTACGAGCAGTACTTC.